This T cell receptor (beta chain) was captured in a study of OX40 agonist ivuxolimab in advanced cancers. The assay was immunoSEQ multiplex PCR, and TCRdb's table has in-frame clones only and misses some. The sample has more than 70,000 clones, 75% to 95% seen once; the top ten hold under 2%. Comment on this clone: No antigen is known for it.

Per the germline V gene, CDR1 is LNHDA and CDR2 is SQIVND (reference sequence). The CDR3 extends over 11 amino acids. The germline V and J ends were trimmed by 6 bases and 12 bases, with 12 bases remaining between them. It was autoimmune disease history or systemic immunosuppression that excluded patients. The study's findings and limits: Some nonresponders also had low normalized T-cell clonal expansion.

The clonotype comes from an adult with an advanced solid tumor such as melanoma, head and neck, liver or kidney cancer. The sample here was CD4+ or CD8+ T cells sorted from blood, taken in a trial of the OX40 agonist ivuxolimab. This chain connects TRBV19 to TRBJ2-1; no clear D gene. CDR3 DNA sequence: TGTGCCAGTAGCGCCCTCATACGGCAGTTCTTC. This encodes CASSALIRQFF.